This TCR beta chain was obtained from a study of cytomegalovirus exposure and HLA in healthy donors. General study results and limits: In vitro, a few CMV-associated chains proved specific for CMV antigens. Cytomegalovirus-associated TCR beta chains were listed, numbering 150 to 200. The classifier reportedly diagnosed cytomegalovirus status with high specificity and sensitivity. Most TCR sequences were rare, but some public TCRs occurred in many donors.

Profiling relied on immunoSEQ multiplex PCR, and the TCRdb table lists in-frame clones only, not all of them. The profile shows about 150,000 clones, around 83% of them singletons. This clone was detected only a few times. Its specificity is not known. Germline V CDR1 and CDR2: SNHLY, FYNNEI. The germline V and J ends were trimmed by 5 bases and 4 bases, with 8 bases remaining between them. The CDR3 consists of 12 residues. Input material: PBMCs. The TCR comes from a human donor in good health. The chain joins TRBV2 to TRBJ1-2; no firm D call. CDR3 amino acids: CASSLEGYGYTF. CDR3 in DNA: TGTGCCAGCAGTCTCGAGGGCTATGGCTACACCTTC.